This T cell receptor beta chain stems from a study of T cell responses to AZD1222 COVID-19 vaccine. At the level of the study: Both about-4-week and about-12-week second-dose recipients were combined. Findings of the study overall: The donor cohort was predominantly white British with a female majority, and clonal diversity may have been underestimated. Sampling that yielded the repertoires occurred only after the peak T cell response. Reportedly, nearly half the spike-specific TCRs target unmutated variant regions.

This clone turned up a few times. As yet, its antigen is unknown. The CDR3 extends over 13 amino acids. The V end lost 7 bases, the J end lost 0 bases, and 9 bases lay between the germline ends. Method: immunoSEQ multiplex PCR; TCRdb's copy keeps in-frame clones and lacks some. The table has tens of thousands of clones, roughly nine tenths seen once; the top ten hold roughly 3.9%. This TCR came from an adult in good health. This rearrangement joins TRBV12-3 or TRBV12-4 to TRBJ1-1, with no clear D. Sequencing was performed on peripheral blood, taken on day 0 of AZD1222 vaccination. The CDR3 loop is CASTYTVNTEAFF. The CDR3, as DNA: TGTGCCAGCACTTATACGGTGAACACTGAAGCTTTCTTT.